Listed below are T cell receptor beta chains from one sample, sequenced in a study of blood T cell repertoires in COVID-19. Method: immunoSEQ multiplex PCR; TCRdb's copy keeps in-frame clones and lacks some. The table lists approximately 250,000 clones, 86% of them singletons. Sequenced sample: peripheral blood. Source of these receptors: a man aged 35-49 years with active or convalescent COVID-19. Each CDR3 is given with its conserved first and last residue. A D gene is named only where the DNA matches it firmly. Size tells how often a clone was seen (once, few, many) or the class of an expanded clone, and some rows leave it out.

abundance	v_gene	j_gene	d_gene	CDR3aa	CDR3nt
-	TRBV19	TRBJ1-2	-	CASSPPGANYGYTF	TGTGCCAGTAGCCCCCCAGGGGCGAACTATGGCTACACCTTC
-	TRBV27	TRBJ2-7	-	CASSLSWGLIYEQYF	TGTGCCAGCAGTTTATCCTGGGGGCTAATTTACGAGCAGTACTTC
-	TRBV6-5	TRBJ2-1	-	CASSRQSTYNEQFF	TGTGCCAGCAGTCGTCAGTCGACCTACAATGAGCAGTTCTTC
-	TRBV30	TRBJ1-2	TRBD1	CAWRWTGNGYTF	TGTGCCTGGAGGTGGACAGGGAATGGCTACACCTTC
-	TRBV19	TRBJ2-7	TRBD2	CASSLTSGSEQYF	TGTGCCAGTAGTTTGACTAGCGGGAGTGAGCAGTACTTC
once	TRBV5-1	TRBJ1-2	-	CASSPTRTGSGYTF	TGCGCCAGCAGCCCTACCCGGACGGGAAGTGGCTACACCTTC
-	TRBV11-3	TRBJ2-7	-	CASSLDPGASYEQYF	TGTGCCAGCAGCTTAGATCCGGGAGCCTCTTACGAGCAGTACTTC
-	TRBV6-4	TRBJ2-5	-	CASSEGLAAMEETQYF	TGTGCCAGCAGTGAGGGGTTAGCGGCTATGGAGGAGACCCAGTACTTC
-	TRBV7-8	TRBJ2-3	-	CASSHQSSRPSTDTQYF	TGTGCCAGCAGCCACCAAAGCTCTCGCCCTAGCACAGATACGCAGTATTTT
-	TRBV27	TRBJ1-2	TRBD1	CASSRYQGAQAGYTF	TGTGCCAGCAGTCGATACCAGGGGGCGCAGGCGGGCTACACCTTC
-	TRBV3-1/TRBV3-2	TRBJ2-5	TRBD2	CASSHRAGGRRETQYF	TGTGCCAGCAGCCACCGAGCGGGGGGTAGGCGAGAGACCCAGTACTTC
-	TRBV9	TRBJ2-1	-	CASSVGVTGSYNEQFF	TGTGCCAGCAGCGTAGGCGTGACAGGCTCCTACAATGAGCAGTTCTTC
-	TRBV12-3/TRBV12-4	TRBJ1-1	-	CASTTYATEAFF	TGTGCCAGCACGACTTATGCCACTGAAGCTTTCTTT
-	TRBV19	TRBJ1-6	TRBD1	CASRRYRGAYNSPLHF	TGTGCCAGTAGAAGGTACAGGGGCGCCTATAATTCACCCCTCCACTTT
-	TRBV9	TRBJ2-3	TRBD2	CASSVAGGTSGSTDTQYF	TGTGCCAGCAGCGTAGCGGGAGGGACTAGCGGGAGTACAGATACGCAGTATTTT
-	TRBV15	TRBJ2-5	TRBD2	CATSGRTSGTETQYF	TGTGCCACCAGCGGGAGGACTAGCGGGACTGAGACCCAGTACTTC
once	TRBV19	TRBJ1-3	-	CASGHQTDSSGNTIYF	TGTGCCAGCGGACACCAGACCGACAGCTCTGGAAACACCATATATTTT
-	TRBV7-2	TRBJ2-5	-	CASLPGTPAETQYF	TGTGCCAGCTTACCCGGGACTCCCGCGGAGACCCAGTACTTC